The 14 T cell receptor beta chains reported below all come from one sample, sequenced in a study of T cell repertoires in cytomegalovirus infection. TCRdb redid the calling of the reads with MiXCR, one entry per CDR3 protein. The repertoire has 150,000 to 200,000 distinct CDR3 sequences, approximately 19% of them found once; the top ten carry just under 3%. The sequencing sample was made of PBMCs. Source of these receptors: a human donor in good health (CMV status not recorded). Some clones in this sample may be carry-over from other donors' samples.

The V gene is TRBV6-2 or TRBV6-3, the J gene TRBJ2-5; TRBD1 is a possible D gene (6 bases). The CDR3 totals 15 residues. CDR1 is MNHEY, CDR2 SVGEGT, per germline. V lost 6 bases and J lost 2, with 16 bases in between. CDR3 sequence (DNA): TGTGCCAGCAGCCCCTGGGGACAAACTCAAGAGACCCAGTACTTC. Translation: CASSPWGQTQETQYF.

The V gene is TRBV6-5, the J gene TRBJ2-1; D is uncertain. The CDR3 spans 14 residues. Trimming left V 0 bases short and J 9 bases short, with 12 bases between. The V gene's germline CDR1 is MNHEY and CDR2 SVGAGI. In nucleotides, the CDR3 is TGTGCCAGCAGTTACTCGACGGTACAAAGTGAGCAGTTCTTC. Translated: CASSYSTVQSEQFF.

In this sample, this clonotype turned up many times. The chain carries TRBV7-9 and TRBJ2-6; TRBD1 might be the D (5 bases). V was cut by 11 bases and J by 4 bases, with 15 bases left in between. CDR3 size: 14 residues. Germline CDR1 is SEHNR and CDR2 is FQNEAQ (reference sequence). The CDR3 coding sequence is TGTGCCGGCCTCAGGGCGGAAGGGGCCAACGTCCTGACTTTC. Its protein is CAGLRAEGANVLTF.

This clonotype was counted between two and nine times. The CDR3 DNA follows: TGTGCCAGCAGTTTCGGGACAGGGGAGACTGAAGCTTTCTTT. Protein sequence: CASSFGTGETEAFF. The chain uses TRBV6-5 and TRBJ1-1; 10 positions match TRBD1. V dropped 4 bases and J dropped 5; count of bases not matched to a gene: 4. The germline CDR1 and CDR2 sequences are MNHEY and SVGAGI. CDR3 size: 14 residues.

This clonotype was detected a few times. The rearrangement joins TRBV6-2 or TRBV6-3 to TRBJ1-1; no clear D. The CDR3 totals 13 residues. Germline V gene lookup returns CDR1 MNHEY and CDR2 SVGEGT. Trimming pared 6 bases from V and 4 bases from J, leaving 12 bases between. The CDR3 nucleotides are TGTGCCAGCAGGGACCAGGCGGGCACTGAAGCTTTCTTT. Amino acid sequence: CASRDQAGTEAFF.

This clonotype came up many times. V usage is TRBV28 and J usage is TRBJ1-1, with a possible D match to TRBD1 (5 bases). Looked up from germline, CDR1 is MDHEN and CDR2 is SYDVKM. V gave up 5 bases and J gave up 0 bases, with 22 bases separating them. The CDR3 loop spans 18 amino acids. The CDR3 sequence is CASSHAGQGTLMNTEAFF. CDR3 DNA sequence: TGTGCCAGCAGTCATGCGGGGCAGGGCACCCTCATGAACACTGAAGCTTTCTTT.

The table lists this clonotype with many counts. The chain uses TRBV5-5 and TRBJ1-2, with D maybe TRBD1 (5 bases). Trimming pared 4 bases from V and 5 bases from J, leaving 15 bases between. CDR1 is SGHKS, CDR2 YYEKEE, per germline (reference sequence). There are 14 residues in the CDR3. The CDR3 loop reads CASSPASGRYGYTF. The CDR3 DNA reads as TGTGCCAGCAGCCCCGCTTCAGGGCGTTATGGCTACACCTTC.

In this sample, this clonotype turned up many times. The CDR3 DNA reads as TGTGCCAGCAGCGGGATAGGGGGAGGGGGCCGAGAGACCCAGTACTTC. Protein sequence: CASSGIGGGGRETQYF. The chain links TRBV7-2 to TRBJ2-5; possibly TRBD1 or TRBD2 for D (7 bases each). This CDR3 comprises 16 residues. Germline V gene lookup returns CDR1 SGHTA and CDR2 FQGNSA. Trimming took off 5 bases at V and 4 bases at J, with 20 bases between the two ends.

This clonotype has a handful of counts. The V gene is TRBV9, the J gene TRBJ2-1, with D maybe TRBD2 (6 bases). This CDR3 contains 14 residues. The V end lost 2 bases, the J end lost 10 bases, and 16 bases lay between the germline ends. The germline CDR1 and CDR2 sequences are SGDLS and YYNGEE. The CDR3 loop is CASSVLWGDGEQFF. The CDR3 coding sequence is TGTGCCAGCAGCGTTCTCTGGGGGGACGGGGAGCAGTTCTTC.

V is TRBV7-9 and J is TRBJ1-2; D may be TRBD1 (5 bases). In germline, CDR1 is SEHNR, CDR2 FQNEAQ (reference sequence). The V and J ends lost 4 bases and 4 bases respectively, with 19 bases between them. The length of the CDR3 is 16 residues. The CDR3 sequence is CASSSTGTYQAYGYTF. The CDR3 DNA is TGTGCCAGCAGCTCAACTGGGACTTACCAAGCCTATGGCTACACCTTC.

This sequence joins TRBV28 and TRBJ1-2, with a possible D match to TRBD1 (6 bases). The CDR3 totals 13 residues. V was cut by 1 base and J by 8 bases, with 11 bases left in between. Germline V gene data show CDR1 as MDHEN and CDR2 as SYDVKM. CDR3: CASSLYGGQGYTF. The CDR3 nucleotides read TGTGCCAGCAGTTTATATGGGGGGCAAGGCTACACCTTC.

This clonotype appeared a few times. The chain joins TRBV28 to TRBJ1-2; 7 bases are shared with TRBD1. This CDR3 is built from 15 residues. CDR1 is MDHEN and CDR2 is SYDVKM in the germline V gene. V was clipped by 2 bases and J by 5 bases; unmatched bases: 8. The CDR3 spells CASSLRGDSRYGYTF. CDR3 DNA: TGTGCCAGCAGTTTAAGGGGGGACAGCAGATATGGCTACACCTTC.

Note on this clonotype: An end of the junction differs from the germline gene, which may be a read error. The V and J genes are TRBV11-2 and TRBJ2-5; 9 nucleotides align to TRBD1. This CDR3 region has 15 residues. In germline, CDR1 is SGHAT, CDR2 FQNNGV. The CDR3 protein is CACSPGTGILETQYF. The CDR3 coding sequence is TGTGCCTGCAGCCCCGGGACAGGGATTCTCGAGACCCAGTACTTC.

This clonotype showed up just a few times. The V gene is TRBV7-9, the J gene TRBJ1-1; possibly TRBD1 for D (6 bases). This CDR3 has 13 residues. V lost 5 bases, J lost 6 bases, and 13 bases lay in between. Germline V gene sequence: CDR1 SEHNR, CDR2 FQNEAQ (reference sequence). The CDR3 spells CASSRGDGAEAFF. CDR3 DNA sequence: TGTGCCAGCAGCAGGGGGGACGGCGCTGAAGCTTTCTTT.